The 32 T cell receptor beta chains given below trace back to one sample, sequenced in a study of cytomegalovirus exposure and HLA in healthy donors. Vbeta (60) and Jbeta (13) primers were used in the PCR. Only in-frame clones appear in the TCRdb table, and some are missing; sequencing was by immunoSEQ multiplex PCR. The data contain roughly 160,000 clones, nearly 80% of them seen just once; the ten biggest clones take up about 14%. The sequenced sample consisted of PBMCs. The receptors come from a man aged 45-65 years in good health and CMV-seropositive.

This clone appeared a few times. The CDR3 protein is CASSVAGGSGDTQYF. DNA of the CDR3: TGTGCCAGCAGCGTAGCAGGTGGTTCAGGGGATACGCAGTATTTT. The rearrangement joins TRBV9 to TRBJ2-3; TRBD1 might be the D (5 bases). This CDR3 is built from 15 residues. With 0 bases removed from V and 6 bases from J, the gap between germline ends came to 14 bases. CDR1 is SGDLS, CDR2 YYNGEE, per germline.

The chain links TRBV6-6 to TRBJ1-2; 7 nucleotides align to TRBD1. V gave up 6 bases and J gave up 2 bases; unmatched junction bases: 12. Per germline, CDR1 MNHNY and CDR2 SVGAGI (reference sequence). The CDR3 covers 16 residues. The chain's CDR3 is CASSRIGGLRNYGYTF. CDR3 DNA: TGTGCCAGCAGCCGGATAGGGGGCTTAAGGAACTATGGCTACACCTTC.

The chain employs TRBV5-4 and TRBJ2-5; D uncertain. The CDR3 runs to 12 residues. V was clipped by 2 bases and J by 4 bases, with 6 bases between them. CDR1 SGHNT and CDR2 YYREEE come from the germline V gene (reference sequence). The DNA for the CDR3 is TGTGCCAGCAGCTTATGGCCAGAGACCCAGTACTTC. It codes for CASSLWPETQYF. Supplemented by reference TRBV5-4 and TRBJ2-5, the full variable domain reads ETGVTQSPTHLIKTRGQQVTLRCSSQSGHNTVSWYQQALGQGPQFIFQYYREEENGRGNFPPRFSGLQFPNYSSELNVNALELDDSALYLCASSLWPETQYFGPGTRLLVL.

This chain connects TRBV6-5 to TRBJ1-6; possibly TRBD1 for D (5 bases). The germline V gene encodes CDR1 MNHEY and CDR2 SVGAGI. Trimming removed 6 bases at V and 11 bases at J, with 14 bases between. The CDR3 totals 13 residues. The CDR3 loop is CASSPDGGPPLHF. In DNA, the CDR3 is TGTGCCAGCAGCCCAGACGGGGGTCCACCCCTCCACTTT.

The chain is built from TRBV2 and TRBJ1-2; D remains ambiguous. Germline values: CDR1 SNHLY, CDR2 FYNNEI. This CDR3 has 11 amino acids. V lost 6 bases and J lost 4, with 6 bases in between. The CDR3 reads CASRLFYGYTF. The CDR3 DNA sequence: TGTGCCAGCAGGTTATTCTATGGCTACACCTTC.

This chain links TRBV19 with TRBJ2-1; a possible D gene is TRBD2 (6 bases). The ends were cut back, 0 bases at V and 4 bases at J, with 13 bases in the middle. CDR1 and CDR2 from the germline V gene are LNHDA and SQIVND (reference sequence). The length of the CDR3 is 16 residues. CDR3 sequence (DNA): TGTGCCAGTAGTATAGAGGGGGGTGTAGCTTACAATGAGCAGTTCTTC. Translation: CASSIEGGVAYNEQFF.

This chain links TRBV28 with TRBJ2-5; D is possibly TRBD1 (5 bases). V shed 5 bases and J shed 4 bases, with 11 bases lying between them. This CDR3 contains 13 residues. Per the germline V gene, CDR1 is MDHEN and CDR2 is SYDVKM. The CDR3 region is CASSQRGTETQYF. In DNA, the CDR3 is TGTGCCAGCAGTCAAAGGGGAACAGAGACCCAGTACTTC.

The CDR3 sequence: CASSPVEVFYEQYF. CDR3 coding DNA: TGTGCCAGCAGCCCCGTAGAAGTATTCTACGAGCAGTACTTC. The gene calls are TRBV6-5 and TRBJ2-7; D gene ambiguous. V was shortened by 6 bases and J by 3 bases, with 15 bases between the two germline ends. Germline V gives CDR1 MNHEY, CDR2 SVGAGI. This CDR3 has 14 amino acids.

This clone came up once. The chain links TRBV7-9 to TRBJ1-4; maybe TRBD1 (6 bases). Trimming shortened V by 5 bases and J by 4 bases, and 14 bases separated the two germline ends. The length of the CDR3 is 15 residues. Germline assignment: CDR1 SEHNR and CDR2 FQNEAQ (reference sequence). The CDR3 DNA sequence: TGTGCCAGCAGCAGGACAGAGCTCGGTAATGAAAAACTGTTTTTT. Its protein is CASSRTELGNEKLFF.

The chain employs TRBV5-1 and TRBJ2-3, with TRBD2 as a possible D gene (7 bases). CDR1 and CDR2 from the germline V gene are SGHRS and YFSETQ. Trimming removed 7 bases from V and 3 bases from J, with 18 bases in between. This CDR3 has 15 residues. The CDR3 sequence: CASRGAGGRTDTQYF. As DNA, the CDR3 is TGCGCCAGCCGAGGGGCCGGGGGGCGAACAGATACGCAGTATTTT.

This clone was found once. The rearrangement links TRBV10-3 to TRBJ2-3, with 11 nucleotides matching TRBD1. Per germline, CDR1 ENHRY and CDR2 SYGVKD. Losses at the gene ends were 4 bases for V and 5 bases for J; bases not matched to a gene: 2. CDR3 length equals 14 residues. CDR3 in amino acids: CAISGGTGGDTQYF. The CDR3 DNA follows: TGTGCCATCAGTGGCGGGACAGGGGGAGATACGCAGTATTTT.

J is TRBJ2-5 and V is TRBV15; weak D call: TRBD2 (6 bases). Per germline, CDR1 LNHNV and CDR2 YYDKDF (reference sequence). The CDR3 spans 15 residues. V was trimmed by 0 bases and J by 2 bases, leaving 10 bases between them. The CDR3 loop is CATSRDRGGQETQYF. The CDR3 DNA sequence: TGTGCCACCAGCAGAGATAGGGGAGGTCAAGAGACCCAGTACTTC.

This chain joins TRBV7-7 and TRBJ2-2; 8 nucleotides agree with TRBD2. The germline gives CDR1 SSHAT, CDR2 FNYEAQ (reference sequence). Trimming at V came to 1 base and at J to 4 bases, leaving 5 bases not matched to a gene. The CDR3 runs 16 residues. The CDR3 DNA reads as TGTGCCAGCAGCTTAGGCCGGGGGGGCCTCACCGGGGAGCTGTTTTTT. Translated, it gives CASSLGRGGLTGELFF.

This clone was counted between two and nine times. The V call is TRBV7-2, the J call TRBJ1-1; the match to TRBD1 covers 9 bases. The CDR3 covers 15 residues. Germline trimming cut 3 bases from V and 1 base from J; bases unmatched to any gene: 3. Germline V lookup: CDR1 SGHTA, CDR2 FQGNSA. Here the CDR3 DNA reads TGTGCCAGCAGCTTTTTGGGACAGGGGAACACTGAAGCTTTCTTT. Its translation is CASSFLGQGNTEAFF.

The rearrangement uses TRBV30 and TRBJ2-3; 7 bases line up with TRBD1. CDR1 and CDR2 from the germline V gene are GTSNPN and SVGIG (reference sequence). With V trimmed by 5 bases and J by 9 bases, 23 bases remained unmatched. The CDR3 has 17 amino acids. The CDR3 loop reads CAWGLPSAGGIVRTQYF. CDR3 sequence (DNA): TGTGCCTGGGGACTCCCCAGCGCAGGGGGTATTGTAAGGACGCAGTATTTT.

V usage is TRBV19 and J usage is TRBJ1-2; D not certain. CDR1 and CDR2 from the germline V gene are LNHDA and SQIVND (reference sequence). V shed 3 bases and J shed 1 base, with 9 bases lying between them. This CDR3 is 14 amino acids long. The CDR3 spells CASSMEEINYGYTF. The CDR3 coding sequence is TGTGCCAGTAGTATGGAGGAGATTAACTATGGCTACACCTTC.

This clone was counted only a few times. This chain connects TRBV5-8 to TRBJ2-3; maybe TRBD2 (5 bases). Per germline, CDR1 SGHTS and CDR2 YDEGEE. V lost 0 bases and J 6 bases, leaving 14 bases between the germline ends. The CDR3 loop spans 15 amino acids. DNA for the CDR3: TGTGCCAGCAGCTTGGTGGGAGTTACCAGTGATACGCAGTATTTT. This sequence encodes CASSLVGVTSDTQYF.

The gene calls are TRBV15 and TRBJ2-7, with a weak D call TRBD1 (8 bases). Deletions cut 3 bases from V and 0 bases from J, with 12 bases between. From germline, CDR1 is LNHNV and CDR2 YYDKDF (reference sequence). The CDR3 runs 15 residues. CDR3 in DNA: TGTGCCACCAGCAGCACAGGGGGGGACTCCTACGAGCAGTACGTC. Translating it yields CATSSTGGDSYEQYV.

The CDR3 here is CASSPRGQQGAYEQYF. CDR3 DNA sequence: TGCGCCAGCAGCCCGAGGGGCCAACAGGGGGCCTACGAGCAGTACTTC. The V and J genes are TRBV5-1 and TRBJ2-5; TRBD1 matches at 8 bases. The end of the DNA is better explained by TRBJ2-7, so the J call may be wrong. The germline gives CDR1 SGHRS, CDR2 YFSETQ. CDR3 length equals 16 residues.

This clone was seen just once. The chain links TRBV27 to TRBJ2-7; a possible D gene is TRBD1 (5 bases). V lost 4 bases and J 2 bases, leaving 18 bases between the germline ends. CDR1 is MNHEY, CDR2 SMNVEV, per germline (reference sequence). The CDR3 contains 16 residues. The DNA of the CDR3 is TGTGCCAGCAGTTCGATGGTAGGGAAGGGGCCCTACGAGCAGTACTTC. Amino acid sequence: CASSSMVGKGPYEQYF.

This clone was counted between two and nine times. The chain combines TRBV11-3 with TRBJ2-3; D is unresolved. The CDR3 has 13 residues. The ends were cut back, 1 base at V and 0 bases at J, with 2 bases in the middle. CDR1 SGHNT and CDR2 YENEEA come from the germline V gene. CDR3 DNA: TGTGCCAGCAGCTTAGCTAGCACAGATACGCAGTATTTT. Its protein is CASSLASTDTQYF.

This sequence joins TRBV11-2 and TRBJ1-1; possible D gene TRBD1, 6 bases. The CDR3 is made up of 15 amino acids. The ends were cut back, 7 bases at V and 2 bases at J, with 17 bases in the middle. CDR1 is SGHAT and CDR2 is FQNNGV in the germline V gene. The CDR3, as DNA: TGTGCCAGCACCCTCGGATGGGGGGGCAACACTGAAGCTTTCTTT. It translates to CASTLGWGGNTEAFF.

The chain has TRBV7-9 and TRBJ2-7; 9 bases are a match to TRBD1. CDR3 size: 13 residues. V dropped 2 bases and J dropped 10; count of bases not matched to a gene: 6. CDR1 is SEHNR and CDR2 is FQNEAQ in the germline V gene (reference sequence). The CDR3 spells CASSLPGQGLQYV. In DNA, the CDR3 is TGTGCCAGCAGCTTACCGGGACAGGGCTTACAGTACGTC.

V is TRBV11-3 and J is TRBJ2-3, with 8 bases matching TRBD1. The CDR3 is 14 residues long. Germline CDR1 reads SGHNT; CDR2 reads YENEEA. Trimming cost V 5 bases and J 4 bases; bases outside gene matches: 5. The CDR3: CASSVGQGADTQYF. The CDR3 DNA sequence: TGTGCCAGCAGCGTAGGACAGGGCGCAGATACGCAGTATTTT.

The chain couples TRBV28 to TRBJ2-2; maybe TRBD1 (6 bases). Germline V gives CDR1 MDHEN, CDR2 SYDVKM. The CDR3 is 14 residues long. Trimming stripped 2 bases from V and 4 bases from J, with 8 bases between. The chain's CDR3 is CASSLQGGTGELFF. Written as DNA, the CDR3 is TGTGCCAGCAGTTTACAAGGGGGCACCGGGGAGCTGTTTTTT.

V gene TRBV27 combines with J gene TRBJ1-2; TRBD1 matches at 8 bases. The CDR3 has 15 residues. Germline CDR1 is MNHEY and CDR2 is SMNVEV (reference sequence). J lost 2 bases, V lost 1 base, and 3 bases had no gene match. Here the CDR3 reads CASSLYGTGNYGYTF. DNA of the CDR3: TGTGCCAGCAGTTTATATGGGACAGGAAACTATGGCTACACCTTC.

The sample holds a few counts of this clone. V and J are TRBV4-3 and TRBJ2-6; TRBD1 matches 9 bases. Losses at the gene ends were 0 bases for V and 0 bases for J; bases not matched to a gene: 12. The CDR3 length is 21 residues. Germline V gene sequence: CDR1 LGHNA, CDR2 YSLEER. CDR3 coding DNA: TGCGCCAGCAGCCAAGACGACCACCGGGACAGGGCCTTCTCTGGGGCCAACGTCCTGACTTTC. Protein: CASSQDDHRDRAFSGANVLTF.

The V and J genes are TRBV4-1 and TRBJ1-4, with TRBD1 as a possible D gene (6 bases). Per the germline V gene, CDR1 is MGHRA and CDR2 is YSYEKL. The ends were cut back, 6 bases at V and 7 bases at J, with 18 bases in the middle. The CDR3 consists of 15 residues. The CDR3 bases are TGCGCCAGCAGACCCACAGGGTCAATCGGTGAAAAACTGTTTTTT. Translation: CASRPTGSIGEKLFF.

This chain joins TRBV7-8 and TRBJ2-7, with 10 bases fitting TRBD1. Per the germline V gene, CDR1 is SGHVS and CDR2 is FQNEAQ. This CDR3 comprises 14 residues. After removal of 7 bases from V and 6 bases from J, the junction contained 9 bases not matched to a gene. CDR3 nucleotides: TGTGCCAGCACCGTCTCCGGGACAGGGGTCGAGCAGTACTTC. It specifies CASTVSGTGVEQYF.

V gene TRBV6-5 combines with J gene TRBJ1-1, with D tentatively TRBD1 (5 bases). CDR1 and CDR2 from the germline V gene are MNHEY and SVGAGI. CDR3 length: 15 residues. Trimming pared 6 bases from V and 0 bases from J, leaving 14 bases between. CDR3 nucleotide sequence: TGTGCCAGCAGCAACGGGAGGGGAATGAACACTGAAGCTTTCTTT. Translating it yields CASSNGRGMNTEAFF.

This chain joins TRBV7-8 and TRBJ1-2; 11 bases align to TRBD1. J gave up 7 bases and V 1 base, and 5 bases lay outside the gene matches. Per the germline V gene, CDR1 is SGHVS and CDR2 is FQNEAQ. The CDR3 spans 15 residues. CDR3 region: CASSLVRTGGGGYTF. The CDR3 DNA follows: TGTGCCAGCAGCTTAGTTCGGACAGGGGGCGGTGGCTACACCTTC.

This clone was observed once. The gene calls are TRBV27 and TRBJ1-1, with unresolved D. V gave up 3 bases and J gave up 4 bases, with 12 bases separating them. This CDR3 comprises 14 residues. From germline, CDR1 is MNHEY and CDR2 SMNVEV (reference sequence). The chain's CDR3 is CASSFRVEGTEAFF. For the CDR3, the DNA is TGTGCCAGCAGTTTTAGGGTAGAGGGCACTGAAGCTTTCTTT.